This T cell receptor beta chain comes out of a study of early T cells in non-severe SARS-CoV-2 infection (dated by TCRdb to the early 2020s). In the study overall: Bulk RNA from unsorted whole blood was used for TCR sequencing, so alpha and beta chains could not be paired. General findings and caveats noted by the study authors: VDJdb matching was skewed toward anti-spike CD8 responses and likely underestimated virus-specific expansions, missing private and CD4 specificities.

This clonotype was counted ten times or more. Its antigen is unknown. No much larger clone exists at a distance of one base, and base qualities are not known. Preparation of the library involved 5' RACE. Sequencing instrument: NextSeq 500. Unique molecular identifiers were attached to individual cDNA molecules in the TCR library protocol so that sequencing error and PCR bias could be corrected. Both TCR alpha and beta chains were sequenced, and tight co-correlation was observed between alpha and beta sequence abundances in each sample. For the original study's pipeline: Decombinator V4 was used to perform V gene, J gene and CDR3 annotation of TCR sequences. Expanded TCRs were defined as changing significantly between any two time points under a Poisson model with p below 0.0001. TCR abundances were normalised to the total number of TCRs sequenced per sample and were expressed as counts per million. MAIT TCRs were defined by TRAV1-2 paired with TRAJ12, TRAJ20 or TRAJ33, and iNKT TCRs by TRAV10 paired with TRAJ18. VDJdb, accessed 1 November 2021, was searched for CMV, EBV and SARS-CoV-2 annotated TCRs, excluding TCRs annotated for multiple antigens. TCRdb reran the public reads through fastp at Q25 and MiXCR, keeping productive beta chains. When rows share a CDR3 protein, they turn into one entry using the most common DNA and genes. The V and J calls come from TCRdb's annotation, not from the publication. This sample gives roughly 48,000 distinct CDR3 sequences in total; about 8.2% of them show up just once. The ten biggest clones cover about 9.4% of the sample.

According to the germline V gene, CDR1 reads SQVTM and CDR2 reads ANQGSEA. Trimming takes 4 bases from V and 4 bases from J, and the germline ends sit 11 bases apart. The CDR3 measures 13 amino acids from cysteine to phenylalanine. The entry retains the CDR3 DNA only, 39 bases that are in frame from base 1. Set within a cohort of healthcare workers in London, UK, this nested case-control study involved weekly PCR testing of nasopharyngeal swabs along with blood sampling. Healthcare workers were recruited during the week of the UK lockdown, between 23 and 31 March 2020, and followed weekly for up to roughly 15 weeks.

The sequenced sample was whole blood. This receptor was taken from an adult who was a healthcare worker with PCR-confirmed SARS-CoV-2 infection or an uninfected control (not recorded which). The chain links TRBV29-1 with TRBJ2-1; tentative D gene TRBD1, with 6 bases matching. The DNA sequence is given as TGCAGCGTTGCACAGGGAGCATACAATGAGCAGTTCTTC. Protein translation: CSVAQGAYNEQFF.